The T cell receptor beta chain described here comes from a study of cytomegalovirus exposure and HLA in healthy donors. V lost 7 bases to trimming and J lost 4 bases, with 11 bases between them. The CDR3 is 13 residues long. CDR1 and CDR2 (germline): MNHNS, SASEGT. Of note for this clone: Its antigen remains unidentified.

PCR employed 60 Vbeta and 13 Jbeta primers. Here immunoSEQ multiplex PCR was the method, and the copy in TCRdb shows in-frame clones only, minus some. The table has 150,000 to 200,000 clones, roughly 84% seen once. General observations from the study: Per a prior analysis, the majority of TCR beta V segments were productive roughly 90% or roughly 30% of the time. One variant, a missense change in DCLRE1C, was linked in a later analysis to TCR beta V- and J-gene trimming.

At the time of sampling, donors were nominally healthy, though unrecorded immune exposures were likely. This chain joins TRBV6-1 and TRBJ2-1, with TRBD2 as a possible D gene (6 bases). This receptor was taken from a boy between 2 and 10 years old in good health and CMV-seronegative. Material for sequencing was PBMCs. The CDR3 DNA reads TGTGCCAGCAAGCGAGGACTATACAATGAGCAGTTCTTC. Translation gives CASKRGLYNEQFF.